These T cell receptor beta chains were read from a single sample in a study of control samples from healthy donors and cancer patients. Produced via immunoSEQ multiplex PCR; TCRdb's table is partial and in-frame only. The table lists some 11,000 clones, approximately 95% of them singletons. What was sequenced was PBMCs. These receptors came from a man between 65 and 80 years old with head and neck cancer. Both conserved end residues are part of each CDR3. Fields, in order: clone size, V gene, J gene, D gene, CDR3 protein, CDR3 DNA. A D gene is named only where the DNA matches it firmly. For some rows the clone size is stated as once, few or many, or as a class when expanded; others skip it.

>-|TRBV6-6|TRBJ1-1|-
CASGAAGPADF
TGTGCCAGCGGGGCGGCGGGCCCCGCCGACTTT
>-|TRBV6-5|TRBJ2-6|-
CASSYDFSGANVLTF
TGTGCCAGCAGTTATGACTTCTCTGGGGCCAACGTCCTGACTTTC
>-|TRBV6-2/TRBV6-3|TRBJ1-3|TRBD1
CASSYPMTGGNTIYF
TGTGCCAGCAGTTACCCGATGACAGGGGGAAACACCATATATTTT
>-|TRBV5-1|TRBJ2-7|-
CASSPSPGGSYEQYF
TGCGCCAGCAGCCCCTCTCCAGGGGGGTCCTACGAGCAGTACTTC
>-|TRBV19|TRBJ1-1|TRBD1
CASSRRQGVMNTEAFF
TGTGCCAGTAGTCGACGACAGGGGGTAATGAACACTGAAGCTTTCTTT
>-|TRBV10-1|TRBJ1-2|TRBD1
CASSGMTGKSGYTF
TGCGCCAGCAGTGGGATGACAGGGAAGAGTGGCTACACCTTC
>-|TRBV28|TRBJ2-1|TRBD2
CASSKLANEQFF
TGTGCCAGCAGTAAACTAGCGAATGAGCAGTTCTTC
>-|TRBV29-1|TRBJ2-5|-
CSVTSNQETQYF
TGCAGCGTTACCTCCAACCAAGAGACCCAGTACTTC
>-|TRBV6-6|TRBJ2-7|-
CASSPADGVPTSYEQYF
TGTGCCAGCAGTCCCGCGGATGGAGTCCCTACCTCCTACGAGCAGTACTTC
>-|TRBV4-2|TRBJ2-1|TRBD2
CASSQETSGGPYNEQFF
TGTGCCAGCAGCCAAGAGACTAGCGGGGGCCCTTACAATGAGCAGTTCTTC
>few|TRBV2|TRBJ2-2|-
CASIVSGGAGELFF
TGTGCCAGCATTGTCTCCGGGGGAGCCGGGGAGCTGTTTTTT
>-|TRBV2|TRBJ1-2|TRBD1
CASSGGQGGYTF
TGTGCCAGCAGTGGCGGACAGGGAGGCTACACCTTC
>-|TRBV5-1|TRBJ2-2|TRBD1
CASSSTGIGELFF
TGCGCCAGCAGCTCGACAGGGATCGGGGAGCTGTTTTTT
>-|TRBV27|TRBJ1-1|-
CASSSHMNTEAFF
TGTGCCAGCAGTTCCCACATGAACACTGAAGCTTTCTTT
>-|TRBV5-4|TRBJ1-6|-
CASSLNWAANSPLHF
TGTGCCAGCAGCTTGAATTGGGCGGCCAATTCACCCCTCCACTTT
>-|TRBV6-6|TRBJ1-6|-
CASSFLGVGGDSPLHF
TGTGCCAGCAGTTTCCTGGGAGTGGGGGGTGATTCACCCCTCCACTTT
>-|TRBV10-1|TRBJ2-2|TRBD1
CASSDSTGGTGELFF
TGCGCCAGCAGTGATTCGACAGGGGGGACCGGGGAGCTGTTTTTT
>-|TRBV19|TRBJ2-6|TRBD1
CASSKGTGIISGANVLTF
TGTGCCAGTAGTAAAGGGACAGGGATAATCTCTGGGGCCAACGTCCTGACTTTC
>-|TRBV6-6|TRBJ2-4|-
CASSYSRRNIQYF
TGTGCCAGCAGTTACTCGAGACGGAACATTCAGTACTTC
>-|TRBV28|TRBJ1-2|-
CASSLLGLDGYTF
TGTGCCAGCAGTTTACTAGGGCTCGATGGCTACACCTTC
>-|TRBV6-5|TRBJ2-7|-
CASRAPRGGLYEQYF
TGTGCCAGCAGAGCCCCTAGGGGTGGACTCTACGAGCAGTACTTC
>-|TRBV3-1/TRBV3-2|TRBJ2-2|-
CASSPSSRNTGELFF
TGTGCCAGCAGCCCATCTAGCAGAAACACCGGGGAGCTGTTTTTT
>-|TRBV6-1|TRBJ1-6|TRBD1
CASSELRTGGNSPLHF
TGTGCCAGCAGTGAACTTAGGACAGGCGGGAATTCACCCCTCCACTTT
>-|TRBV18|TRBJ1-3|-
CASSPPPGTSLGNTIYF
TGTGCCAGCTCACCGCCCCCGGGTACCTCGTTGGGAAACACCATATATTTT
>-|TRBV4-2|TRBJ2-2|TRBD1
CASSRESLQGSDTGELFF
TGTGCCAGCAGTCGAGAGTCCTTACAGGGGTCGGACACCGGGGAGCTGTTTTTT
>-|TRBV19|TRBJ2-3|-
CASTPLGADTQYF
TGTGCCAGTACCCCCTTGGGGGCAGATACGCAGTATTTT
>-|TRBV5-1|TRBJ2-7|TRBD1
CASSLDPTGPRDEQYF
TGCGCCAGCAGCTTGGATCCGACAGGGCCCCGGGACGAGCAGTACTTC
>-|TRBV6-6|TRBJ1-2|-
CASSLSPGDYGYTF
TGTGCCAGCAGTTTGAGCCCCGGAGACTATGGCTACACCTTC
>few|TRBV3-1/TRBV3-2|TRBJ1-5|TRBD1
CASSHTTGNQPQHF
TGTGCCAGCAGCCATACGACAGGGAATCAGCCCCAGCATTTT
>-|TRBV11-1|TRBJ2-2|-
CASSFGTPILSGELFF
TGTGCCAGCAGCTTCGGGACCCCTATACTCTCCGGGGAGCTGTTTTTT
>once|TRBV7-9|TRBJ1-6|TRBD1
CASSLERTGVSHSPLHF
TGTGCCAGCAGCTTAGAACGGACAGGGGTTTCGCATTCACCCCTCCACTTT
>-|TRBV2|TRBJ2-7|-
CAVGGGNSYEQYF
TGTGCCGTAGGGGGGGGGAATTCCTACGAGCAGTACTTC
>-|TRBV11-3|TRBJ2-1|-
CASSLSPLGEQFF
TGTGCCAGCAGCTTATCCCCACTGGGTGAGCAGTTCTTC
>-|TRBV3-1/TRBV3-2|TRBJ2-5|-
CASSQDNYQETQYF
TGTGCCAGCAGCCAAGACAACTACCAAGAGACCCAGTACTTC
>once|TRBV19|TRBJ1-2|-
CASSTHSTNYGYTF
TGTGCCAGTAGTACCCACAGCACTAACTATGGCTACACCTTC
>-|TRBV5-3|TRBJ1-5|-
CARSDRDPRITSNQPQHF
TGTGCCAGAAGCGACCGGGACCCCCGGATCACAAGCAATCAGCCCCAGCATTTT